This T cell receptor beta chain stems from a study of blood T cell repertoires in COVID-19. This clone was counted a few times. In germline, CDR1 is SEHNR, CDR2 FQNEAQ (reference sequence). The CDR3 is made up of 18 amino acids. Unmatched junction bases numbered 11, after V lost 5 bases and J lost 2 bases. The assay was immunoSEQ multiplex PCR, and TCRdb's table has in-frame clones only and misses some. This sample has 400,000 to 450,000 clones, with roughly 90% found just once. The sequenced sample consisted of peripheral blood. This receptor was taken from a man between 18 and 29 years old with COVID-19, enrolled during active disease. The chain couples TRBV7-9 to TRBJ2-1, with 11 bases identical to TRBD2. DNA for the CDR3: TGTGCCAGCAGCCCGAAACATATAGCGGGAGGGCCCTACAATGAGCAGTTCTTC. Residues: CASSPKHIAGGPYNEQFF.